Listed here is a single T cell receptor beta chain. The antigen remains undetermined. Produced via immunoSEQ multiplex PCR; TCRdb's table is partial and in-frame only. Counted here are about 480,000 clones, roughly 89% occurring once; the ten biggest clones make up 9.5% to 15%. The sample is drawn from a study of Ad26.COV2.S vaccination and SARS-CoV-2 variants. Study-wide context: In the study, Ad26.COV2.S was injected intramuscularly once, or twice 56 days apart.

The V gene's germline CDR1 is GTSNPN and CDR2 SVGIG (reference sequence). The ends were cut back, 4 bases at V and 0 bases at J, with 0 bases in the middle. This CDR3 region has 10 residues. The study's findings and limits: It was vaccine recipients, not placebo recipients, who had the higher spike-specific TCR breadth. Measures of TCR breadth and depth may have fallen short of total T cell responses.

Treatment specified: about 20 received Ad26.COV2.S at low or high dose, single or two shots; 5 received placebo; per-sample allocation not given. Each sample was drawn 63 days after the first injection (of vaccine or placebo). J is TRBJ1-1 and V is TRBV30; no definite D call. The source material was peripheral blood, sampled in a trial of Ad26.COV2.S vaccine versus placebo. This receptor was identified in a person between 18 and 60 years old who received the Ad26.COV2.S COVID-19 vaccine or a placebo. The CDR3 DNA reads TGTGCCTGGATGAACACTGAAGCTTTCTTT. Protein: CAWMNTEAFF.